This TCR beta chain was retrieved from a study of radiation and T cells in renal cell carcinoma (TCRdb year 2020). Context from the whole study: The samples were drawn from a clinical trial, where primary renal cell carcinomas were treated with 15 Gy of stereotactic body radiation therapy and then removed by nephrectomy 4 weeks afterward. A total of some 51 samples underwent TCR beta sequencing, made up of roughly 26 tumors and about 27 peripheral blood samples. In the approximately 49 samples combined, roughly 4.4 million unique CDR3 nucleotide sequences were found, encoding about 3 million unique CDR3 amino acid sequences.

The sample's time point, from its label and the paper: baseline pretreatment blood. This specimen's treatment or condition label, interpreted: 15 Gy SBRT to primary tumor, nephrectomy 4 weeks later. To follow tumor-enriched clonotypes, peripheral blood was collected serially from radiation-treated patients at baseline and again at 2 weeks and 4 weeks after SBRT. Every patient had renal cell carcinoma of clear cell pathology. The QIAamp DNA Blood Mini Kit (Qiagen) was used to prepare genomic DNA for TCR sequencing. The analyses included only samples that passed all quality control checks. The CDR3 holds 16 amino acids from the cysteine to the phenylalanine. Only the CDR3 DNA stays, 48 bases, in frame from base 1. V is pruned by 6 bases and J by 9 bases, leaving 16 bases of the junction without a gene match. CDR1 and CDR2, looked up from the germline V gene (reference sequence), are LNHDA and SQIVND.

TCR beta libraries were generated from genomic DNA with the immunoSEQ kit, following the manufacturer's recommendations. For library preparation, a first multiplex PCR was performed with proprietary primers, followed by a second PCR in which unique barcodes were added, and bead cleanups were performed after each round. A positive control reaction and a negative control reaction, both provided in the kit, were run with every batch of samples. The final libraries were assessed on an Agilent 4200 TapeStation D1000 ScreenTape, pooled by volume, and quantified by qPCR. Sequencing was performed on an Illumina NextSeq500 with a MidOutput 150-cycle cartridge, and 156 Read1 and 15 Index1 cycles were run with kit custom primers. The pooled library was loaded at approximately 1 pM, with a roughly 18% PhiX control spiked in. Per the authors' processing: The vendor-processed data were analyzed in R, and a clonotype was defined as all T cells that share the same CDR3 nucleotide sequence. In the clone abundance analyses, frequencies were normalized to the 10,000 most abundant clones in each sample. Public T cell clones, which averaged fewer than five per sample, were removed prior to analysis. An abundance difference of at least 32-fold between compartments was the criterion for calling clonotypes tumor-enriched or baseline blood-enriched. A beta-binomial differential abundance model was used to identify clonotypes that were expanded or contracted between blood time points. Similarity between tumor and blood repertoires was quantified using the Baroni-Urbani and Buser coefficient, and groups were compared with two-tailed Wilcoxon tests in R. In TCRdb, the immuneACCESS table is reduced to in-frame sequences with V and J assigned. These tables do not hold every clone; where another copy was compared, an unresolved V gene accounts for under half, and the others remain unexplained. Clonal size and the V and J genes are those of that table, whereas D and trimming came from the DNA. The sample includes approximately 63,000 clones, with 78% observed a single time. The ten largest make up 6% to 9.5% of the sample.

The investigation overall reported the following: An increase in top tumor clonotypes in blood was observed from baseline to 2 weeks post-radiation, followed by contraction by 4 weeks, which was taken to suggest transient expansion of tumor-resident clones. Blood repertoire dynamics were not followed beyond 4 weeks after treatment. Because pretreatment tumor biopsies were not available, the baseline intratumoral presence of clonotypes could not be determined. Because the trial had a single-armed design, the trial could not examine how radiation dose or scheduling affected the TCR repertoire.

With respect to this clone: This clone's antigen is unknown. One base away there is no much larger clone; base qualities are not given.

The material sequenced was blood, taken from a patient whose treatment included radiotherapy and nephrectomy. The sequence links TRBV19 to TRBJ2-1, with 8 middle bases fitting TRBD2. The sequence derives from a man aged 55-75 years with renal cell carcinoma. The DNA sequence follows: TGTGCCAGTAGCCTCATCGGGAGGGAGCGCTACGGTGAGCAGTTCTTC. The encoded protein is CASSLIGRERYGEQFF. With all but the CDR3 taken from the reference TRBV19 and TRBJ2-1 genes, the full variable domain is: DGGITQSPKYLFRKEGQNVTLSCEQNLNHDAMYWYRQDPGQGLRLIYYSQIVNDFQKGDIAEGYSVSREKKESFPLTVTSAQKNPTAFYLCASSLIGRERYGEQFFGPGTRLTVL.